This T cell receptor (beta chain) came from a study of T-cell reconstitution after alpha-beta-depleted transplantation in children. The sample holds many counts of this clonotype. Unique molecular identifiers were incorporated when the TCRbeta library was constructed. TCRdb passed the PCR reads through MiXCR, listing each CDR3 protein once. The repertoire holds about 610,000 distinct CDR3 sequences, with over 9.5% as singletons. Sequenced here: PBMCs from the stem cell graft donor, sampled from the stem cell graft. The receptor was derived from a human donor who donated a stem cell graft to a child with acute myeloid leukemia.

Here the CDR3 reads CASSEGGLAGRKTQYF. Here the CDR3 DNA reads TGCGCCAGCAGTGAAGGAGGACTAGCGGGGAGAAAGACCCAGTACTTC. The chain is built from TRBV10-1 and TRBJ2-5; 12 nucleotides align to TRBD2. Germline loops: CDR1 WNHNN, CDR2 SYGVQD (reference sequence). The J segment lost 6 bases and the V segment lost 3 bases, leaving 8 bases of the junction unmatched. This CDR3 region has 16 residues.